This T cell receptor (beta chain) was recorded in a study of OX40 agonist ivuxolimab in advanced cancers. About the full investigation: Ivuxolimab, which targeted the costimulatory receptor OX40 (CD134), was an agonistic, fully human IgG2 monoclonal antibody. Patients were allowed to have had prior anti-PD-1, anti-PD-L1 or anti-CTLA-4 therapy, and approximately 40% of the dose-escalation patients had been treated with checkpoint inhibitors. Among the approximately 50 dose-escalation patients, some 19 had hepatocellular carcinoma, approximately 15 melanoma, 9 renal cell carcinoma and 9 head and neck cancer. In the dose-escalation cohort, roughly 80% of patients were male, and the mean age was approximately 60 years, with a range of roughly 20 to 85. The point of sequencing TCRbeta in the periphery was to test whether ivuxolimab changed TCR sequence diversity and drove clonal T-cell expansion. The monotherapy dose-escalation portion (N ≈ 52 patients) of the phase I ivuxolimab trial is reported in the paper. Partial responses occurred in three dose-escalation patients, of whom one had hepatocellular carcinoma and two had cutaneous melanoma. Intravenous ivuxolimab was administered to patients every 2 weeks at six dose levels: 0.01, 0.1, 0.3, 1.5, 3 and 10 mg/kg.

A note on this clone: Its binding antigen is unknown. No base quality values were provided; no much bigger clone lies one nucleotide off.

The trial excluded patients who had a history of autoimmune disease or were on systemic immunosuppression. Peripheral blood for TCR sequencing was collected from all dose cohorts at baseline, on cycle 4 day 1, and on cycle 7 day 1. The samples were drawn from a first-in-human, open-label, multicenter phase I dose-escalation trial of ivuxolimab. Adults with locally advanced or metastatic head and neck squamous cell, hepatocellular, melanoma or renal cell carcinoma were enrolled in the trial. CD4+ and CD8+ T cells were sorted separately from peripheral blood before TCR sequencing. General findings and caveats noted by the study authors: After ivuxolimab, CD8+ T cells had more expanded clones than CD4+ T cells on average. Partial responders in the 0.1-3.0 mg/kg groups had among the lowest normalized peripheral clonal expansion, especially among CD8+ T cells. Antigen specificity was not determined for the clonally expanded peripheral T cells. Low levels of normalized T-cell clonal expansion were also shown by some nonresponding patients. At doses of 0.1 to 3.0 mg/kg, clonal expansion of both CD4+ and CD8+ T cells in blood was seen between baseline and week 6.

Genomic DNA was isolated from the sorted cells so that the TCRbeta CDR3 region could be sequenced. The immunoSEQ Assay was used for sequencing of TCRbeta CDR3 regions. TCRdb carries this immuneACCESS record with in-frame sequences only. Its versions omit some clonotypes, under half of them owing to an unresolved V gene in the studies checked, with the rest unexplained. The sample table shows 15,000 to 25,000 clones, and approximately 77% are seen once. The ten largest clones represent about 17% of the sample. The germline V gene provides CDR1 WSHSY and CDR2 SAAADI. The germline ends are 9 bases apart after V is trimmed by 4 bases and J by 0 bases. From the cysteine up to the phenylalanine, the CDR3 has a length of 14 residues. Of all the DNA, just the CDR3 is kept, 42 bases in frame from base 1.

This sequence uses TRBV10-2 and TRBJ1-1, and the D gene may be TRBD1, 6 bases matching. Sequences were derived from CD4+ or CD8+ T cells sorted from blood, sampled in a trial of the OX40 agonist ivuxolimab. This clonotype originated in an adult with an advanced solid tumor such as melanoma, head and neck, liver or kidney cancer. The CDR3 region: CASSVRGLNTEAFF. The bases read TGCGCCAGCAGTGTCAGGGGATTGAACACTGAAGCTTTCTTT.